The clone carrying this T cell receptor (beta chain) turned up a few times. Its specificity is not known. Germline V gene lookup returns CDR1 SNHLY and CDR2 FYNNEI. V gave up 5 bases and J gave up 3 bases; unmatched junction bases: 6. This CDR3 has 14 amino acids. This record comes from a study of T cell responses to AZD1222 COVID-19 vaccine. Study context: Researchers grouped second doses given at about 4 or about 12 weeks into one pool.

Produced via immunoSEQ multiplex PCR; TCRdb's table is partial and in-frame only. Of approximately 79,000 clones listed, 88% were seen once; the top ten hold approximately 10%. Points from the study as a whole: Unmutated regions of variants are reportedly targeted by nearly half of spike-specific TCRs. A mostly white British donor set with more females was recruited, and clonal diversity was possibly underestimated. Spike-specific TCR breadth and depth both grew after two AZD1222 doses.

The input for sequencing was peripheral blood, taken on day 0 of AZD1222 vaccination. This sequence originates from an adult in good health. The chain recombines TRBV2 with TRBJ1-1; TRBD1 aligns across 7 bases. The CDR3 nucleotides read TGTGCCAGCAGTACCAGGGGGAGCCACACTGAAGCTTTCTTT. This sequence encodes CASSTRGSHTEAFF.